These 30 T cell receptor beta chains were sequenced from one sample in a study of human T cells and chemical hapten exposure. One entry per CDR3 protein, called by TCRdb with MiXCR from the RACE reads. This table has approximately 350,000 distinct CDR3 sequences, 5.5% to 8% appearing once. Described time point: patch test 1, 2 weeks after DPC sensitization. Described treatment: therapeutic diphenylcyclopropenone sensitization with weekly scalp DPC. This material consisted of whole blood, taken in connection with sensitization to the hapten diphenylcyclopropenone (DPC). All receptors derive from a woman aged 18-29 years with alopecia areata. Some clones in this sample may be carry-over from other donors' samples.

In this sample, this clonotype turned up a few times. The chain links TRBV28 to TRBJ2-7; TRBD2 aligns across 8 bases. J gave up 5 bases and V 2 bases, and 8 bases lay outside the gene matches. CDR3 length equals 15 residues. Germline V gives CDR1 MDHEN, CDR2 SYDVKM. The CDR3 coding sequence is TGTGCCAGCAGTTTAACCGCAGCGGGGGCCAACGAGCAGTACTTC. As protein: CASSLTAAGANEQYF. The full variable domain, completed using reference TRBV28 and TRBJ2-7, is DVKVTQSSRYLVKRTGEKVFLECVQDMDHENMFWYRQDPGLGLRLIYFSYDVKMKEKGDIPEGYSVSREKKERFSLILESASTNQTSMYLCASSLTAAGANEQYFGPGTRLTVT.

This rearrangement joins TRBV6-5 to TRBJ2-3, with TRBD1 identical over 7 bases. The length of the CDR3 is 15 residues. CDR1 and CDR2 from the germline V gene are MNHEY and SVGAGI. V was clipped by 4 bases and J by 5 bases; unmatched bases: 9. CDR3 loop: CASSWTGGSGDTQYF. CDR3 DNA: TGTGCCAGCAGTTGGACAGGCGGATCGGGAGATACGCAGTATTTT.

This clonotype was seen a handful of times. This chain joins TRBV7-2 and TRBJ2-3; 7 bases fit TRBD1. Germline V lookup: CDR1 SGHTA, CDR2 FQGNSA. This CDR3 has 14 amino acids. V lost 1 base to trimming and J lost 7 bases; unmatched junction nucleotides: 5. The DNA for the CDR3 is TGTGCCAGCAGCTTAGGGACAGGTTCGCATACGCAGTATTTT. Translating it yields CASSLGTGSHTQYF.

V gene TRBV20-1 combines with J gene TRBJ2-3; D may be TRBD1 (5 bases). The CDR3 is 13 amino acids. Germline V gene sequence: CDR1 DFQATT, CDR2 SNEGSKA (reference sequence). V was cut by 4 bases and J by 2 bases, with 10 bases left in between. The CDR3 nucleotides read TGCAGTGCTACAGGGCGCCTCACAGATACGCAGTATTTT. It specifies CSATGRLTDTQYF.

The gene calls are TRBV7-2 and TRBJ2-7, with D unclear. The germline CDR1 and CDR2 sequences are SGHTA and FQGNSA. CDR3 length equals 12 residues. Trimming took 3 bases from V and 3 from J, leaving 6 bases between them. CDR3 sequence (DNA): TGTGCCAGCAGCTTCTCAGTCTACGAGCAGTACTTC. This gives the protein CASSFSVYEQYF.

This clonotype was counted between two and nine times. The chain recombines TRBV10-3 with TRBJ2-3; the D gene is possibly TRBD2 (7 bases). Germline assignment: CDR1 ENHRY and CDR2 SYGVKD. There are 15 residues in the CDR3. Trimming took 4 bases from V and 5 from J, leaving 16 bases between them. CDR3 sequence reads: CAISVRGGAGDTQYF. In DNA form, the CDR3 reads TGTGCCATCAGTGTTAGGGGGGGGGCCGGAGATACGCAGTATTTT.

The chain recombines TRBV4-1 with TRBJ2-7; D might be TRBD1 (6 bases). The germline V gene encodes CDR1 MGHRA and CDR2 YSYEKL. Trimming shortened V by 3 bases and J by 0 bases, and 15 bases separated the two germline ends. The CDR3 extends over 16 amino acids. The CDR3 coding sequence is TGCGCCAGCAGCCAGATCCAGGGCAGGGGCTCCTACGAGCAGTACTTC. This gives the protein CASSQIQGRGSYEQYF.

This clonotype was picked up many times. This chain uses TRBV6-2 or TRBV6-3 with TRBJ2-2; TRBD2 matches at 9 bases. Germline trimming cut 6 bases from V and 1 base from J; bases unmatched to any gene: 6. The CDR3 spans 16 residues. Germline-derived CDR1 and CDR2 are MNHEY and SVGEGT. In DNA form, the CDR3 reads TGTGCCAGCAGCCTGCTAGCGGGACGGAACACCGGGGAGCTGTTTTTT. Translation gives CASSLLAGRNTGELFF.

This clonotype was observed a few times. The DNA of the CDR3 is TGTGCCAGCAGGAAGGACAGGGATAAACGCGAGCAGTACTTC. This encodes CASRKDRDKREQYF. This chain uses TRBV6-5 with TRBJ2-7, with 8 bases identical to TRBD1. There are 14 residues in the CDR3. Unmatched junction bases numbered 10, after V lost 6 bases and J lost 6 bases. Germline V CDR1 and CDR2: MNHEY, SVGAGI.

This clonotype turned up a few times. The chain employs TRBV6-5 and TRBJ1-2; D is ambiguous. Trimming stripped 6 bases from V and 4 bases from J, with 18 bases between. The CDR3 length is 15 residues. CDR1 is MNHEY, CDR2 SVGAGI, per germline. The CDR3 here is CASRYRTGGSYGYTF. The CDR3 DNA is TGTGCCAGCAGATACCGGACCGGAGGGAGCTATGGCTACACCTTC.

This clonotype came up a few times. The V gene is TRBV3-1, the J gene TRBJ2-7; D may be TRBD2 (5 bases). This CDR3 contains 11 residues. Germline CDR1 is LGHDT and CDR2 is YNNKEL (reference sequence). V was clipped by 11 bases and J by 2 bases, with 10 bases between them. The chain's CDR3 is CASGSTYEQYF. As DNA, the CDR3 is TGTGCCTCGGGGTCTACCTACGAGCAGTACTTC.

This clonotype was seen more than once but under ten times. The rearrangement uses TRBV4-1 and TRBJ1-5; 7 bases match TRBD1. Germline CDR1 reads MGHRA; CDR2 reads YSYEKL. After removal of 0 bases from V and 1 base from J, the junction contained 3 bases not matched to a gene. CDR3 length: 16 amino acids. CDR3 nucleotide sequence: TGCGCCAGCAGCCAAGAAGGGACAGCCAGCAATCAGCCCCAGCATTTT. Translation gives CASSQEGTASNQPQHF.

This clonotype was observed a few times. The rearrangement uses TRBV7-2 and TRBJ1-2, with 12 nucleotides matching TRBD1. Germline V gene lookup returns CDR1 SGHTA and CDR2 FQGNSA. V lost 5 bases, J lost 6 bases, and 4 bases stayed unmatched. This CDR3 has 14 amino acids. The CDR3 DNA reads as TGTGCCAGCAGCCCGGGACAGGGGGCGAATGGCTACACCTTC. Residues: CASSPGQGANGYTF.

The DNA of the CDR3 is TGTGCCAGCAGCTTAGAAGGGGGCACCAGCAATCAGCCCCAGCATTTT. The encoded protein is CASSLEGGTSNQPQHF. The chain is built from TRBV7-9 and TRBJ1-5, with 7 bases lining up with TRBD1. V was clipped by 1 base and J by 1 base; unmatched bases: 4. The germline V gene has CDR1 SEHNR and CDR2 FQNEAQ (reference sequence). The CDR3 has 16 amino acids.

In this sample, this clonotype turned up many times. The rearrangement uses TRBV6-5 and TRBJ1-1; D might be TRBD1 (6 bases). Germline V gene sequence: CDR1 MNHEY, CDR2 SVGAGI. The CDR3 is made up of 16 amino acids. Trimming pared 2 bases from V and 9 bases from J, leaving 22 bases between. CDR3 nucleotides: TGTGCCAGCAGTTACGACCGTCAGGGGTCCAGGACCCAAGCTTTCTTT. Protein: CASSYDRQGSRTQAFF.

This clonotype appeared a few times. The rearrangement uses TRBV6-5 and TRBJ1-3; tentative D call: TRBD1 (5 bases). Germline CDR1 MNHEY, CDR2 SVGAGI. V dropped 5 bases and J dropped 1 base, with 9 bases sitting between them. This CDR3 comprises 14 residues. CDR3 DNA: TGTGCCAGCAGTCGAGGGGCGTCTGGAAACACCATATATTTT. It codes for CASSRGASGNTIYF.

CDR3 bases: TGCGCCAGCAGCCACCCTCGGGGGACAGTTAATGAAAAACTGTTTTTT. It encodes CASSHPRGTVNEKLFF. The J gene is TRBJ1-4, the V gene TRBV4-3; 7 positions agree with TRBD1. The CDR3 sequence is 16 residues long. Germline V gene lookup returns CDR1 LGHNA and CDR2 YSLEER. With 3 bases clipped from V and 4 bases from J, the junction kept 8 bases outside the gene matches.

This chain links TRBV2 with TRBJ1-4, with 7 bases fitting TRBD1. In germline, CDR1 is SNHLY, CDR2 FYNNEI. The CDR3 extends over 14 amino acids. The V and J ends lost 7 bases and 7 bases, in that order; junction bases with no gene match: 9. The CDR3: CASTRDSLSEKLFF. The CDR3 DNA sequence: TGTGCCAGCACCAGGGACAGTCTGAGTGAAAAACTGTTTTTT.

At least ten counts were recorded for this clonotype. The chain has TRBV7-2 and TRBJ1-4; D unresolved. Germline V lookup: CDR1 SGHTA, CDR2 FQGNSA. This CDR3 comprises 14 residues. V was cut by 6 bases and J by 4 bases, with 12 bases left in between. The CDR3: CASRYSELNEKLFF. The CDR3 region has the DNA TGTGCCAGCAGATATTCAGAGCTTAATGAAAAACTGTTTTTT.

The rearrangement links TRBV7-9 to TRBJ2-3; 7 bases align to TRBD1. Unmatched junction bases numbered 14, after V lost 0 bases and J lost 2 bases. The CDR3 length is 19 residues. Per the germline V gene, CDR1 is SEHNR and CDR2 is FQNEAQ (reference sequence). In nucleotides, the CDR3 is TGTGCCAGCAGCTTAGCTTTCTCTCAACAGGGGTTGAACACAGATACGCAGTATTTT. Protein sequence: CASSLAFSQQGLNTDTQYF.

This clonotype appeared a few times. The chain has TRBV12-3 or TRBV12-4 and TRBJ2-6; D ambiguous. Trimming pared 5 bases from V and 1 base from J, leaving 15 bases between. CDR3 length equals 17 residues. In DNA form, the CDR3 reads TGTGCCAGCAGTCTATTTCGGTCCTATTCTGGGGCCAACGTCCTGACTTTC. Its translation is CASSLFRSYSGANVLTF.

The chain recombines TRBV5-1 with TRBJ1-1; 10 bases are a match to TRBD1. The germline V gene has CDR1 SGHRS and CDR2 YFSETQ. Trimming removed 0 bases from V and 3 bases from J; junction bases left unmatched: 5. The CDR3 is 16 amino acids. The CDR3 region is CASSLAPGQGYTEAFF. CDR3 nucleotides: TGCGCCAGCAGCTTGGCGCCGGGACAGGGGTACACTGAAGCTTTCTTT. Full variable domain (remainder filled in from reference TRBV5-1 and TRBJ1-1): KAGVTQTPRYLIKTRGQQVTLSCSPISGHRSVSWYQQTPGQGLQFLFEYFSETQRNKGNFPGRFSGRQFSNSRSEMNVSTLELGDSALYLCASSLAPGQGYTEAFFGQGTRLTVV.

This clonotype turned up a few times. The J gene is TRBJ2-7, the V gene TRBV29-1; 7 bases are shared with TRBD1. After removal of 0 bases from V and 2 bases from J, the junction contained 4 bases not matched to a gene. This CDR3 is built from 14 residues. CDR1 and CDR2 from the germline V gene are SQVTM and ANQGSEA. This chain's CDR3 is CSVEDPQGAYEQYF. The CDR3 bases are TGCAGCGTTGAAGACCCTCAGGGGGCCTACGAGCAGTACTTC.

This clonotype has ten or more counts. The chain is built from TRBV6-5 and TRBJ1-6, with 7 positions matching TRBD1. Germline-derived CDR1 and CDR2 are MNHEY and SVGAGI. The V gene end was trimmed by 2 bases and the J gene end by 0 bases; junction bases not matched to a gene: 10. This CDR3 has 19 amino acids. Here the CDR3 DNA reads TGTGCCAGCAGTTACGCCCGGGACAGCGAGAGCTCCTATAATTCACCCCTCCACTTT. Translation gives CASSYARDSESSYNSPLHF.

The chain recombines TRBV7-3 with TRBJ2-1, with TRBD2 as a possible D gene (5 bases). The germline CDR1 and CDR2 sequences are SGHTA and FQGTGA. This CDR3 spans 18 amino acids. V was shortened by 2 bases and J by 0 bases, with 17 bases between the two germline ends. The DNA of the CDR3 is TGTGCCAGCAGCTTAGGATTTACCAGCGGCTCCTCCTACAATGAGCAGTTCTTC. Protein: CASSLGFTSGSSYNEQFF.

This clonotype occurred a few times. V gene TRBV29-1 combines with J gene TRBJ1-1; D remains ambiguous. V was pared by 4 bases and J by 2 bases, with 14 bases between. This CDR3 region has 14 residues. CDR1 is SQVTM, CDR2 ANQGSEA, per germline. The CDR3 sequence is CSVALWGGNTEAFF. The CDR3 DNA is TGCAGCGTTGCCCTTTGGGGAGGCAACACTGAAGCTTTCTTT.

This clonotype was seen a handful of times. This sequence joins TRBV6-5 and TRBJ2-1, with 11 bases aligning to TRBD1. The CDR3 consists of 15 residues. CDR1 MNHEY and CDR2 SVGAGI come from the germline V gene. The V and J ends lost 2 bases and 7 bases, in that order; junction bases with no gene match: 4. The CDR3 reads CASSYLDRGRNEQFF. CDR3 nucleotides: TGTGCCAGCAGTTACCTGGACAGGGGGCGGAATGAGCAGTTCTTC.

This clonotype has a count of ten or more. The chain joins TRBV3-1 to TRBJ2-5; 8 bases map to TRBD1. Per the germline V gene, CDR1 is LGHDT and CDR2 is YNNKEL (reference sequence). The V gene end was trimmed by 3 bases and the J gene end by 2 bases; junction bases not matched to a gene: 5. The CDR3 is 15 residues long. CDR3 sequence reads: CASSHGTGDQETQYF. CDR3 nucleotide sequence: TGTGCCAGCAGCCACGGGACAGGCGATCAAGAGACCCAGTACTTC.

This clonotype was counted ten times or more. CDR3 sequence reads: CASSLVSQHPSTDTQYF. In DNA, the CDR3 is TGTGCCAGCAGCTTAGTAAGTCAGCACCCTAGCACAGATACGCAGTATTTT. The chain is built from TRBV7-2 and TRBJ2-3; D ambiguous. The V and J ends lost 1 base and 0 bases respectively, with 14 bases between them. This CDR3 is built from 17 residues. The V gene's germline CDR1 is SGHTA and CDR2 FQGNSA.

The V and J genes are TRBV18 and TRBJ2-3; 9 bases map to TRBD2. Unmatched junction bases numbered 5, after V lost 3 bases and J lost 4 bases. The germline CDR1 and CDR2 sequences are KGHSH and LQKENI. This CDR3 comprises 15 residues. The CDR3 spells CASSPTSGRADTQYF. The CDR3 nucleotides read TGTGCCAGCTCACCGACTAGCGGTAGGGCAGATACGCAGTATTTT.